This T cell receptor (beta chain) was captured by sequencing in a study of early T cells in non-severe SARS-CoV-2 infection. This clonotype was seen only a few times. From germline, CDR1 is GTSNPN and CDR2 SVGIG (reference sequence). The CDR3 runs to 12 residues. With 3 bases removed from V and 1 base from J, the gap between germline ends came to 6 bases. TCRdb processed the 5' RACE reads anew with MiXCR; each CDR3 protein has one entry. This table has about 82,000 distinct CDR3 sequences, less than 15% appearing once. The clonotype was recovered from an adult who was a healthcare worker with PCR-confirmed SARS-CoV-2 infection or an uninfected control (not recorded which). Sequenced sample: whole blood. The chain couples TRBV30 to TRBJ1-1, with D unclear. The CDR3 sequence is CAWRPGNTEAFF. CDR3 sequence (DNA): TGTGCCTGGAGACCAGGGAACACTGAAGCTTTCTTT.